The subject of this entry is one T cell receptor (beta chain). The data were obtained in a study of control samples from healthy donors and cancer patients. Trimming removed 5 bases at V and 4 bases at J, with 12 bases between. This CDR3 region has 14 residues. CDR1 MNHEY and CDR2 SVGEGT come from the germline V gene. Generated by immunoSEQ multiplex PCR, the TCRdb table keeps only in-frame clones and is missing some. The table has around 68,000 clones, about 80% seen once; the top ten hold about 15%. The rearrangement joins TRBV6-2 or TRBV6-3 to TRBJ2-4, with a weak D call TRBD1 (6 bases). This sequence originates from a man aged 50 to 60 in good health. Sequenced input: blood. This CDR3 is CASSQGTLKNIQYF. The CDR3 coding sequence is TGTGCCAGCAGTCAAGGGACACTTAAAAACATTCAGTACTTC.